This paragraph reports one T cell receptor (beta chain). Its target is not known. This CDR3 contains 15 residues. V lost 1 base and J lost 1; bases outside the gene matches: 1. Germline V gives CDR1 SGHNT, CDR2 YYREEE (reference sequence). Sequencing was performed with immunoSEQ multiplex PCR; in TCRdb, only in-frame clones are kept and a portion is missing. The table lists hundreds of thousands of clones, approximately 79% of them singletons. This sample is drawn from a study of shared clonotypes between healthy human individuals. Broader study findings: Large sequencing depth failed to make sorted-subset sequencing complete, rarefaction showed.

The receptor comes from a young woman in good health. The specimen was memory CD4+ T cells sorted from blood. As to subset: CD45RA-negative fraction. This chain connects TRBV5-4 to TRBJ2-5, with TRBD2 identical over 10 bases. The DNA of the CDR3 is TGTGCCAGCAGCTTGCTAGCGGGAGCCCAAGAGACCCAGTACTTC. It codes for CASSLLAGAQETQYF.